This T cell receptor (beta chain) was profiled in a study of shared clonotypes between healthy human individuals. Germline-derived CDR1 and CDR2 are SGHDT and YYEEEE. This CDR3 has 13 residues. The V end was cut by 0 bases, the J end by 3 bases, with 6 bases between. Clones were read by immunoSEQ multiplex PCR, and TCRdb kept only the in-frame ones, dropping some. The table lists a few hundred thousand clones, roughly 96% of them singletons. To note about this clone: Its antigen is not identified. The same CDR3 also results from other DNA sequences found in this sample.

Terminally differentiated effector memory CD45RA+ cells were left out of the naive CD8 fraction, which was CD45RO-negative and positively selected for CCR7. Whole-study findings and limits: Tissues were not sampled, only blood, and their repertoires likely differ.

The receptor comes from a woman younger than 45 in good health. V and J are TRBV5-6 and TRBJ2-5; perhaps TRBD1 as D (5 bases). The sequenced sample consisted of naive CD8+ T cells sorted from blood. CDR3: CASSLGGEETQYF. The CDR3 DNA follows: TGTGCCAGCAGCTTGGGGGGCGAAGAGACCCAGTACTTC.